Listed below are T cell receptor beta chains from one sample, sequenced in a study of blood T cell repertoires in COVID-19. The data were produced by immunoSEQ multiplex PCR, yet TCRdb's version contains in-frame clones alone and is incomplete. The data contain tens of thousands of clones, 65% to 85% of them singletons. Sample: peripheral blood. Source of these receptors: a man between 65 and 85 years old with active or convalescent COVID-19. The conserved cysteine and the conserved F or W are not part of the CDR3 here. The D gene is left open where the match is weak.

d_call	v_call	cdr3_aa
TRBD1	TRBV28	ASSASDRGGYT
-	TRBV6-5	ASFRGDKYNEQF
-	TRBV6-1	ASSEWGGSRGYT
-	TRBV27	ASSLHPPTGEQY
-	TRBV4-2	ASSQVGGTNEKLF
TRBD1	TRBV10-3	AISGTGDGYT
-	TRBV25-1	ASSAAGGSPQH
-	TRBV7-6	ASSLATGSYNEQF
-	TRBV19	ASSIGQSNSPLH
-	TRBV11-2	ASSHQQGAAGELF
-	TRBV10-2	ASSDGGEPGETQY
TRBD1	TRBV27	ASSRDRGRAGELF
-	TRBV28	ASSSGQFATNEKLF
-	TRBV10-3	AISDRGKHEKLF
-	TRBV12-3/TRBV12-4	ASSLLDTDEQF
TRBD2	TRBV5-1	ASSLNFGGAYNEQF
-	TRBV28	ASSLVGQGNEQY
-	TRBV6-6	ASNSFNSPLH
TRBD1	TRBV5-4	ASSPDTDRGLF
-	TRBV7-2	ASSGATDTQY
TRBD1	TRBV6-5	ASSSTGGSGYT
TRBD1	TRBV5-1	ASSLSAGTANEQF
-	TRBV2	ASSGLRPGEGEQY
-	TRBV5-1	ASSLVSGDYNSPLH
-	TRBV12-3/TRBV12-4	ASSLGFSPLH
-	TRBV10-2	ASRFIGGNTEAF
-	TRBV5-6	ASRRPTRLFDEKLF
-	TRBV12-3/TRBV12-4	ASGGDGYT
-	TRBV4-1	ASSQIQGDGYT
TRBD1	TRBV6-5	ASNPTGGHNSPLH
TRBD2	TRBV2	ASGLAGRTDTQY
-	TRBV28	ASSSDRPNTGELF
-	TRBV30	AWSLQGGNSPLH
-	TRBV29-1	SVQTAYNEQF
-	TRBV12-5	ASGLGEVVTDTQY
TRBD1	TRBV5-5	ASSLETGYSEAF
-	TRBV6-6	ASSYQGAGEQF
TRBD2	TRBV27	ASHPGLHTDTQY
TRBD1	TRBV11-2	ASSLGGQEYNEQF
-	TRBV19	ASTPLAGVEKLF
-	TRBV2	ASRGSMIEKLF
TRBD1	TRBV4-1	ASSQEFWTGDSPLH